In this sample, the clone carrying this T cell receptor (beta chain) turned up once. Study processing details: Reference gene primers were amplified, and this amplification served to estimate nucleated cell counts. The protocol was immunoSEQ multiplex PCR, while the TCRdb copy is restricted to in-frame clones and leaves out a portion. Clonal size and the V and J genes are those of that table, whereas D and trimming came from the DNA. The sample yields a few hundred thousand clones, about 89% seen once. This CDR3 has 15 amino acids. With 2 bases clipped from V and 7 bases from J, the junction kept 4 bases outside the gene matches. The V gene's germline CDR1 is MNHEY and CDR2 SVGAGI. The data belong to a study of blood T cell repertoires in COVID-19. Looking at the study overall: T cells, B-cell-depleted T cells, or PBMCs provided the cDNA or gDNA that served as material.

The sample was PBMCs or T cells enriched from blood (not recorded which). This sequence was found in a woman aged 40 to 50 who had recovered from COVID-19. J is TRBJ2-1 and V is TRBV6-5; 11 bases agree with TRBD2. This CDR3 is CASSYNLAGGNEQFF. As DNA, the CDR3 is TGTGCCAGCAGTTACAATCTAGCGGGAGGAAATGAGCAGTTCTTC.